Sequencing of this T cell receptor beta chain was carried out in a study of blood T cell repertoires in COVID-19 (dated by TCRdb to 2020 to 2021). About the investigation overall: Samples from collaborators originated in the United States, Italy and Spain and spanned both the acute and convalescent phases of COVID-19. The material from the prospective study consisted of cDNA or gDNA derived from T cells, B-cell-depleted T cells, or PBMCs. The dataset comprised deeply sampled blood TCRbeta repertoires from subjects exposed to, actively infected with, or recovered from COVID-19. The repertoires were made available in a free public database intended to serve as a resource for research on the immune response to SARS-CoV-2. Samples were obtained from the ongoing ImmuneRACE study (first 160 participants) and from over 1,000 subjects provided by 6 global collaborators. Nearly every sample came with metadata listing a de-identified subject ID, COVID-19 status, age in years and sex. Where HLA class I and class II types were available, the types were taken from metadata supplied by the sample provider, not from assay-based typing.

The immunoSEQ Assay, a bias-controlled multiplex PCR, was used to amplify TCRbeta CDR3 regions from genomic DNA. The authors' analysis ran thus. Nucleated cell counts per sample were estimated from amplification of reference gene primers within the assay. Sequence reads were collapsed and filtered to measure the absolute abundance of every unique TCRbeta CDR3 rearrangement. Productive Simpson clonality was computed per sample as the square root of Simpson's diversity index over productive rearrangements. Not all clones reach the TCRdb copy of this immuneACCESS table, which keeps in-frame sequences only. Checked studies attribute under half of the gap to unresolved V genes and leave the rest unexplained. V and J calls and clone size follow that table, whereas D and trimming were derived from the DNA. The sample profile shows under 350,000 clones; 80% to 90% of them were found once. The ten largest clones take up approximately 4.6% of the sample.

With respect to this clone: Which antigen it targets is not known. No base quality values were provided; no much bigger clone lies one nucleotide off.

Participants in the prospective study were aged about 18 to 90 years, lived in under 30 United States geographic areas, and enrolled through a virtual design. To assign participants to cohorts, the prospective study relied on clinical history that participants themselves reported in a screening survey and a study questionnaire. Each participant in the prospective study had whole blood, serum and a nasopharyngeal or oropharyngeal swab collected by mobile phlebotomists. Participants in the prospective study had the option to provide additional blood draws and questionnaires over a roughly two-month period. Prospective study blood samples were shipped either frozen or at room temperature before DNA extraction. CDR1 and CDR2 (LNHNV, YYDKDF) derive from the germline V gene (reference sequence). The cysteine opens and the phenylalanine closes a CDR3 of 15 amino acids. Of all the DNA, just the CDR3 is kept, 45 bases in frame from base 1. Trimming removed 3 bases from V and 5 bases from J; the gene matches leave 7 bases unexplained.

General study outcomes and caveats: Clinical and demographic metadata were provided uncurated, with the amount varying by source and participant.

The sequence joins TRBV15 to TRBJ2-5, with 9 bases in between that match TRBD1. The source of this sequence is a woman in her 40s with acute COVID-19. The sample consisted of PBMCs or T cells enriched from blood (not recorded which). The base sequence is TGTGCCACCAGCAGCGGGACAGGGCGTTGGGAGACCCAGTACTTC. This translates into CATSSGTGRWETQYF.